What follows is one TCR beta chain and its context. The antigen is unknown. This entry comes from a study of T-cell reconstitution after alpha-beta-depleted transplantation in children. V lost 7 bases and J lost 6; bases outside the gene matches: 12. The CDR3 has 15 residues. CDR1 is SGHAT and CDR2 is FQNNGV in the germline V gene. Researchers prepared the TCRbeta library using unique molecular identifiers, the study reports. TCRdb ran MiXCR on the PCR reads and lists one entry per CDR3 protein. The repertoire consists of some 840,000 distinct CDR3 sequences, with about 15% occurring once and the leading ten covering around 5%. Findings of the study overall: T-cell numbers and diversity one year post-transplant derived largely from freshly generated T cells.

This material consisted of PBMCs, mostly from graft donor cells, taken 360 days after TCRalphabeta/CD19-depleted stem cell transplant. The chain carries TRBV11-2 and TRBJ2-7, with 10 bases lining up with TRBD2. This sequence was found in a male patient younger than 18 who had a stem cell transplant for acute lymphoblastic leukemia, so the T cells may come from the graft donor. Written as DNA, the CDR3 is TGTGCCAGCACCCGCCCTCTAGCGGGAGCGGTCGAGCAGTACTTC. This gives the protein CASTRPLAGAVEQYF.